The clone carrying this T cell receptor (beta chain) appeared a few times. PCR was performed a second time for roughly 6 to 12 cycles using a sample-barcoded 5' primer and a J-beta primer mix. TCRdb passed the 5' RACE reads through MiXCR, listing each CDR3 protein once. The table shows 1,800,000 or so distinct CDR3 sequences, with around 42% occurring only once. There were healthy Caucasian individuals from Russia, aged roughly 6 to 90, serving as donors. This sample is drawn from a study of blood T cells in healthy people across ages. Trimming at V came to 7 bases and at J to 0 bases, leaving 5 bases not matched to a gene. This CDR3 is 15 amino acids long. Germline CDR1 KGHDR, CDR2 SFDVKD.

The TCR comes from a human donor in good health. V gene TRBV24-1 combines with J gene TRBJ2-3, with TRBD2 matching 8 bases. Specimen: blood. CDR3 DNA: TGTGCCACCAGGGATCGGGGGGGGAGCACAGATACGCAGTATTTT. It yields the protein CATRDRGGSTDTQYF.